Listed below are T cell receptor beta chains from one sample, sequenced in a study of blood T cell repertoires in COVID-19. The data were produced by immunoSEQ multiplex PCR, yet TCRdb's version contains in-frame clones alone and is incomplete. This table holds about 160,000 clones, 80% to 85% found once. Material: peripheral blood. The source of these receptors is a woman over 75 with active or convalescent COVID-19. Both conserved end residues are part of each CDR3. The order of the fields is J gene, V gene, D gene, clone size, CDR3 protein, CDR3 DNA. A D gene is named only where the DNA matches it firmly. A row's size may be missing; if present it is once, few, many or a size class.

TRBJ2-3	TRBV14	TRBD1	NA	CASSQAQGMGTDTQYF	TGTGCCAGCAGCCAGGCACAGGGGATGGGCACAGATACGCAGTATTTT
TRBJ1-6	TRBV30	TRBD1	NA	CAWSVRDSTVSPLHF	TGTGCCTGGAGTGTACGGGACAGTACCGTTTCACCCCTCCACTTT
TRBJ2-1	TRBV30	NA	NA	CAWSVLSAGEQFF	TGTGCCTGGAGTGTACTTAGCGCGGGTGAGCAGTTCTTC
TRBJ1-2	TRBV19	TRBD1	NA	CASSIQGADYGYTF	TGTGCCAGTAGTATACAGGGGGCGGACTATGGCTACACCTTC
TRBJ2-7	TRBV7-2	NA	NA	CASSRPVITYEQYF	TGTGCCAGCAGCCGCCCGGTGATTACCTACGAGCAGTACTTC
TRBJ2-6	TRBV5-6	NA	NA	CASTMQGSYSGANVLTF	TGTGCCAGCACCATGCAGGGGTCATACTCTGGGGCCAACGTCCTGACTTTC
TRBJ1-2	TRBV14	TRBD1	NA	CASSHLGTVAYGYTF	TGTGCCAGCAGCCACCTTGGGACAGTCGCCTATGGCTACACCTTC
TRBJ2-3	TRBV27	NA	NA	CASRQGVTDTQYF	TGTGCCAGCAGGCAAGGGGTCACAGATACGCAGTATTTT
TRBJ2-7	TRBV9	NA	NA	CASSPSPHGAYEQYF	TGTGCCAGCAGCCCGTCCCCACACGGGGCCTACGAGCAGTACTTC
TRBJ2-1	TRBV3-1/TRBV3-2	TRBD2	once	CASSQDWGIAGKRDNEQFF	TGTGCCAGCAGCCAAGATTGGGGAATAGCGGGGAAGCGGGACAATGAGCAGTTCTTC
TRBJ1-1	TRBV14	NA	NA	CASSQVEGSTEAFF	TGTGCCAGCAGCCAAGTAGAGGGATCCACTGAAGCTTTCTTT
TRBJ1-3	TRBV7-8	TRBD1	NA	CASSPRDRVAGNTIYF	TGTGCCAGCAGCCCGAGGGACAGGGTGGCTGGAAACACCATATATTTT
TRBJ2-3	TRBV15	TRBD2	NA	CATKAGGTDTQYF	TGTGCCACCAAAGCGGGGGGCACAGATACGCAGTATTTT
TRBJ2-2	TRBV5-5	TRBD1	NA	CASSFYGTGGTGELFF	TGTGCCAGCAGCTTTTATGGGACAGGAGGCACCGGGGAGCTGTTTTTT
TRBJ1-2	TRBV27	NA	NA	CASSPLEQGDYGYTF	TGTGCCAGCAGCCCCCTCGAACAGGGTGACTATGGCTACACCTTC
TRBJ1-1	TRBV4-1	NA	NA	CASSQGVDARKAFF	TGCGCCAGCAGCCAAGGGGTCGACGCGAGGAAGGCTTTCTTT
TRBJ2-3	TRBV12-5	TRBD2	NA	CASGLARTSGTDTQYF	TGTGCTAGTGGTTTGGCACGGACTAGCGGTACAGATACGCAGTATTTT
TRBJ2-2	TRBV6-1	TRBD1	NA	CASSERTGNTGELFF	TGTGCCAGCAGTGAAAGGACAGGGAACACCGGGGAGCTGTTTTTT
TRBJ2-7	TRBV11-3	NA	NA	CASSLWSGTPSYEQYF	TGTGCCAGCAGCTTATGGTCCGGGACACCCTCCTACGAGCAGTACTTC
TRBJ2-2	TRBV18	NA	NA	CASSSTRQGPGELFF	TGTGCCAGCTCATCGACCCGGCAGGGGCCCGGGGAGCTGTTTTTT
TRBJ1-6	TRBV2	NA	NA	CATKRGDGGGSPLHF	TGTGCCACCAAACGCGGGGACGGTGGAGGATCACCCCTCCACTTT
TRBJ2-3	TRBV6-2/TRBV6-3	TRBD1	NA	CASSPYPGQGTSDTQYF	TGTGCCAGCAGCCCTTATCCGGGACAGGGTACCTCAGATACGCAGTATTTT
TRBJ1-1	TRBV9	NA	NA	CASSVGDSHTEAFF	TGTGCCAGCAGCGTCGGGGATTCTCACACTGAAGCTTTCTTT
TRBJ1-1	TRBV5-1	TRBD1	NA	CASSPTGTGVNTEAFF	TGCGCCAGCAGCCCAACCGGGACAGGGGTGAACACTGAAGCTTTCTTT
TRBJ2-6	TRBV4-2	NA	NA	CASSQDPRTAGANVLTF	TGTGCCAGCAGCCAAGATCCCCGGACAGCAGGGGCCAACGTCCTGACTTTC
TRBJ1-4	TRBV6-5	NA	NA	CASDTGQVNEKLFF	TGTGCCAGCGATACGGGACAAGTTAATGAAAAACTGTTTTTT
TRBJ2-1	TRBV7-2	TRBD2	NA	CASSLSGGSYNEQFF	TGTGCCAGCAGCTTATCGGGGGGCTCCTACAATGAGCAGTTCTTC
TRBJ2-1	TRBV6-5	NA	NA	CASSSPQSTTYNEQFF	TGTGCCAGCAGTTCCCCGCAGTCCACGACCTACAATGAGCAGTTCTTC
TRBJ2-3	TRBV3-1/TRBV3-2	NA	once	CASSQQTSTDTQYF	TGTGCCAGCAGCCAGCAGACTAGCACAGATACGCAGTATTTT
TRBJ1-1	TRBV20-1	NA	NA	CSARSQAKAFF	TGCAGTGCTAGGTCACAGGCGAAAGCTTTCTTT
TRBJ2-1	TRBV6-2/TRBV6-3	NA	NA	CASSYSRPNSYNEQFF	TGTGCCAGCAGTTACTCCAGGCCCAACTCCTACAATGAGCAGTTCTTC
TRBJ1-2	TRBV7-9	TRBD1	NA	CASIPGWGQTNYGYTF	TGTGCCAGCATTCCCGGGTGGGGACAGACAAATTATGGCTACACCTTC
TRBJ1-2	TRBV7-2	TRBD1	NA	CASSLVLTGDYGYTF	TGTGCCAGCAGCTTAGTGCTGACAGGGGACTATGGCTACACCTTC
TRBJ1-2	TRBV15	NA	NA	CATSRGVERGYTF	TGTGCCACCAGCAGAGGGGTCGAGCGGGGCTACACCTTC
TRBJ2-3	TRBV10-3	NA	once	CAISESGGTSTDTQYF	TGTGCCATCAGTGAGTCTGGGGGGACTAGCACAGATACGCAGTATTTT
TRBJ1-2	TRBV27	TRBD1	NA	CASSDDPDRDYGYTF	TGTGCCAGCAGTGACGACCCGGACAGGGACTATGGCTACACCTTC
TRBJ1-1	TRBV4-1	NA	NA	CASSRIAVLNTEAFF	TGCGCCAGCAGCCGAATAGCGGTTTTGAACACTGAAGCTTTCTTT
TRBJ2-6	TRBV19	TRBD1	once	CASTQTGAGANVLTF	TGTGCCAGTACCCAGACAGGGGCTGGGGCCAACGTCCTGACTTTC
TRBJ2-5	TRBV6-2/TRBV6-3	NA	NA	CASSYEKSGAETQYF	TGTGCCAGCAGTTACGAAAAATCAGGGGCAGAGACCCAGTACTTC
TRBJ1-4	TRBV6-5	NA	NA	CASSSTGITNEKLFF	TGTGCCAGCAGTTCAACAGGGATAACTAATGAAAAACTGTTTTTT
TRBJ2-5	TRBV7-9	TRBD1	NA	CASGTGQETQYF	TGTGCCAGCGGGACAGGTCAAGAGACCCAGTACTTC
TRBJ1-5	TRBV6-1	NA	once	CASSERGGLGPQHF	TGTGCCAGCAGTGAAAGGGGGGGCCTGGGGCCCCAGCATTTT
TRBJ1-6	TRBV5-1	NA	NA	CASSLAQGNSPLHF	TGCGCCAGCAGCTTGGCGCAGGGGAATTCACCCCTCCACTTT
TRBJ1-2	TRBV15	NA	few	CATSTGLGRGYTF	TGTGCCACCAGCACAGGACTTGGCAGGGGCTACACCTTC
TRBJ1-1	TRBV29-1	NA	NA	CSVKQGVNTEAFF	TGCAGCGTAAAACAGGGCGTGAACACTGAAGCTTTCTTT
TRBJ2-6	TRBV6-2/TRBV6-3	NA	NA	CASSYSGTFSGANVLTF	TGTGCCAGCAGTTACTCCGGGACTTTCTCTGGGGCCAACGTCCTGACTTTC
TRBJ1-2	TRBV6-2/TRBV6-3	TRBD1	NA	CASSPNPWTGREYGYTF	TGTGCCAGCAGTCCAAACCCCTGGACAGGGCGGGAATATGGCTACACCTTC
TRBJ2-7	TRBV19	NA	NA	CASSMGGYEQYF	TGTGCCAGTAGTATGGGGGGTTACGAGCAGTACTTC
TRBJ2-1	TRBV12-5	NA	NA	CASGLTGNEQFF	TGTGCTAGTGGTTTAACAGGGAATGAGCAGTTCTTC
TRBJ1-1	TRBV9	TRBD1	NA	CASSGPSGGWGSEAFF	TGTGCCAGCAGCGGACCTTCAGGGGGCTGGGGATCTGAAGCTTTCTTT
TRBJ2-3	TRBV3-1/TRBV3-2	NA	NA	CASSQDRGTDTQYF	TGTGCCAGCAGCCAAGACAGGGGCACAGATACGCAGTATTTT
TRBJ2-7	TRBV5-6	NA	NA	CASSTPTPSYEQYF	TGTGCCAGCAGCACCCCGACACCCTCCTACGAGCAGTACTTC
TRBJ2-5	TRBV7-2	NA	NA	CASSSRVQETQYF	TGTGCCAGCAGCTCCCGGGTCCAAGAGACCCAGTACTTC
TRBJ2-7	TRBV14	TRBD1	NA	CASSQGGGFSYEQYF	TGTGCCAGCAGCCAAGGAGGGGGCTTCTCCTACGAGCAGTACTTC
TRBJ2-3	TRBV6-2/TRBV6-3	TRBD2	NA	CASSTGLAGGNTDTQYF	TGTGCCAGCAGTACGGGACTAGCGGGGGGGAACACAGATACGCAGTATTTT
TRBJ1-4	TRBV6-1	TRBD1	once	CASSEMGTGTEKLFF	TGTGCCAGCAGTGAAATGGGGACAGGGACCGAAAAACTGTTTTTT
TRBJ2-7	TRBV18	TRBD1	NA	CASSPPPGQGGEQYF	TGTGCCAGCTCACCACCCCCGGGACAGGGAGGCGAGCAGTACTTC
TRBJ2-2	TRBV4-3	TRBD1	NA	CASSQDRGLAGELFF	TGCGCCAGCAGCCAAGACAGGGGGTTAGCCGGGGAGCTGTTTTTT
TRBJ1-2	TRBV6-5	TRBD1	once	CASSSSTGRAYGYTF	TGTGCCAGCAGTTCCTCGACAGGGCGAGCGTATGGCTACACCTTC